Listed here is a single T cell receptor beta chain. The sample comes from a study of technical replicates of blood from a few donors. The CDR3 sequence is 12 residues long. V was clipped by 4 bases and J by 7 bases, with 8 bases between them. Germline CDR1 is LNHNV and CDR2 is YYDKDF (reference sequence). The method was immunoSEQ multiplex PCR; TCRdb's version includes in-frame clones alone and lacks a portion of them. This sample has 82,000 or so clones, with around 96% found just once. The sequence was obtained from a human donor in good health. This rearrangement joins TRBV15 to TRBJ2-1; D not certain. The sequenced sample was T cells isolated from PBMCs. This CDR3 reads CATSKTGNEQFF. The CDR3 nucleotides read TGTGCCACCAGCAAGACTGGGAATGAGCAGTTCTTC.